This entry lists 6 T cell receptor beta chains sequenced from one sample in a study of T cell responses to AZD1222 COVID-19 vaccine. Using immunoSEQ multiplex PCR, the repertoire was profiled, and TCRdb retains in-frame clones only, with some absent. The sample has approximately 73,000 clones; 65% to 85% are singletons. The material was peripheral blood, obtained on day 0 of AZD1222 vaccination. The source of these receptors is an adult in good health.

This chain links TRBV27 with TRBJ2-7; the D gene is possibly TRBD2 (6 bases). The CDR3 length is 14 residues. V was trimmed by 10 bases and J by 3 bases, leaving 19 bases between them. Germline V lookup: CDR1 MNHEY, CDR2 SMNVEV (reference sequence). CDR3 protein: CATSPGVMSYEQYF. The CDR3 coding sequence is TGTGCCACCTCCCCGGGGGTCATGAGCTACGAGCAGTACTTC.

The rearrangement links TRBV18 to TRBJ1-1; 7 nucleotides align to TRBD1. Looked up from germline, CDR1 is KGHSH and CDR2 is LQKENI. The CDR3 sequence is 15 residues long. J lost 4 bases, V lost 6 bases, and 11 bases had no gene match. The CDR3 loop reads CASSMGEGASTEAFF. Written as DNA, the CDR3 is TGTGCCAGCTCCATGGGCGAGGGGGCTAGCACTGAAGCTTTCTTT.

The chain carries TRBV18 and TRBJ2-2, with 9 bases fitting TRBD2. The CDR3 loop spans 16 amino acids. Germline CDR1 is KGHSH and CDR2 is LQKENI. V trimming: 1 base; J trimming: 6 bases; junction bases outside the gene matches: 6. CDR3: CASSPRQREVSGELFF. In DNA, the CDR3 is TGTGCCAGCTCACCACGCCAGCGGGAGGTATCCGGGGAGCTGTTTTTT.

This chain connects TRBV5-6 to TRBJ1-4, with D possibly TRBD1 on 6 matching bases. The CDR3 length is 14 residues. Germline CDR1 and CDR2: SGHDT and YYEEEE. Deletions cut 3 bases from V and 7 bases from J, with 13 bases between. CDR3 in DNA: TGTGCCAGCAGCTCACAGGGTCTGGGTGAAAAACTGTTTTTT. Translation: CASSSQGLGEKLFF.

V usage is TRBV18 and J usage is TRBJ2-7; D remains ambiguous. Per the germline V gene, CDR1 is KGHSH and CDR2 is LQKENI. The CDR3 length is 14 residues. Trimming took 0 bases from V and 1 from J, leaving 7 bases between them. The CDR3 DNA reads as TGTGCCAGCTCACCACCGGTGGGGTCCTACGAGCAGTACTTC. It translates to CASSPPVGSYEQYF.

CDR3 sequence reads: CASSPRILPGQSSYNSPLHF. Here the CDR3 DNA reads TGTGCCAGCTCACCAAGGATCCTACCGGGACAGAGCTCCTATAATTCACCCCTCCACTTT. The rearrangement links TRBV18 to TRBJ1-6; 7 nucleotides agree with TRBD1. The germline CDR1 and CDR2 sequences are KGHSH and LQKENI. The CDR3 loop spans 20 amino acids. Germline trimming cut 2 bases from V and 0 bases from J; bases unmatched to any gene: 13.